The clone carrying this T cell receptor (beta chain) showed up just a few times. The antigen is undetermined. CDR1 is MRHNA and CDR2 is SNTAGT in the germline V gene. V was cut by 3 bases and J by 4 bases, with 10 bases left in between. The CDR3 extends over 14 amino acids. The source of the sample is a study of vaccination and CD4 T cells after COVID-19. The Oncomine TCR Beta short-read assay generated sequence data from the DNA of cultured CD4+ T cells. TCRdb processed the PCR reads anew with MiXCR; each CDR3 protein has one entry. This sample yields 15,000 or so distinct CDR3 sequences, of which just under 45% are seen a single time; over 7.5% belongs to the top ten. Stated treatment: approximately 11-day PBMC culture with coronavirus spike peptide pools or control peptides (ViraFEST assay). Once cultured about eleven days, CD4+ T cells underwent isolation by negative selection.

Input material: CD4+ T cells from blood, cultured in vitro. V and J are TRBV6-4 and TRBJ1-5, with D possibly being TRBD1 (6 bases). This clonotype was obtained from a human donor who had recovered from COVID-19. This CDR3 is CASSETGLNQPQHF. The CDR3 DNA is TGTGCCAGCAGTGAGACAGGACTTAATCAGCCCCAGCATTTT.